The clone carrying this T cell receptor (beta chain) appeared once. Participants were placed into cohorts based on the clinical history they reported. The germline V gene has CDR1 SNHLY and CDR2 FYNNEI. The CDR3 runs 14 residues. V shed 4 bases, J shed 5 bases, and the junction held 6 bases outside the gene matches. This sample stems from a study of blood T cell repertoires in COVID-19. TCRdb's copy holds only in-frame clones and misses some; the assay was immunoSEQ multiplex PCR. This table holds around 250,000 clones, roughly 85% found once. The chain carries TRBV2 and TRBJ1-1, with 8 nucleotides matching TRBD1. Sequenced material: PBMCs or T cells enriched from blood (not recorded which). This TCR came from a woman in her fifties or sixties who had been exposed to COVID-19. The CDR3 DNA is TGTGCCAGCAGTGCGACAGGGGATGCAACTGAAGCTTTCTTT. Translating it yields CASSATGDATEAFF.